The rows below give T cell receptor beta chains drawn from one sample of a study of control samples from healthy donors and cancer patients. Measured with immunoSEQ multiplex PCR; TCRdb has only the in-frame clones, and not every one. Seen here are roughly 170,000 clones, around 94% observed once, and the top ten hold around 1.3%. The material sequenced was blood. The source of these receptors is a young woman in good health. Both conserved end residues are part of each CDR3. The order of the fields is J gene, clone size, V gene, D gene, CDR3 DNA, CDR3 protein. A D gene is named only where the DNA matches it firmly. Clone size is not always given. Where it is, it says once, few, many or a class for expanded clones.

TRBJ1-1 NA TRBV7-2 TRBD1 TGTGCCAGCACCTCCCCGGGACAGGCCGGTTTCTTT CASTSPGQAGFF
TRBJ1-5 NA TRBV18 NA TGTGCCAGCTCACCAGGCCCAGAGCGGAATCAGCCCCAGCATTTT CASSPGPERNQPQHF
TRBJ2-7 NA TRBV6-5 NA TGTGCCAGCAGTTATATCTACGAGCAGTACTTC CASSYIYEQYF
TRBJ1-6 NA TRBV28 NA TGTGCCAGCAGTTTATTGGCAGGGGATAATTCACCCCTCCACTTT CASSLLAGDNSPLHF
TRBJ1-5 NA TRBV12-3/TRBV12-4 NA TGTGCCACCAGTTCCGTGAGGGGACGGGCCCAGCATTTT CATSSVRGRAQHF
TRBJ2-3 NA TRBV28 TRBD2 TGTGCCAGCAGTTTCCCCTCGGCGGGAGGTGCAGATACGCAGTATTTT CASSFPSAGGADTQYF
TRBJ2-7 NA TRBV9 TRBD1 TGTGCCAGCAGCGCCCGGACAGGGGTATTCGGCGAGCAGTACTTC CASSARTGVFGEQYF
TRBJ1-2 NA TRBV6-6 TRBD1 TGTGCCAGCAGTCCCCGACAGGGTAACTATGGCTACACCTTC CASSPRQGNYGYTF
TRBJ1-4 NA TRBV18 NA TGTGCCAGCTCACCTTCAGTTGCAACTAATGAAAAACTGTTTTTT CASSPSVATNEKLFF
TRBJ1-1 NA TRBV5-1 NA TGCGCCAGCAGCTTCGACAGACCCATGAACACTGAAGCTTTCTTT CASSFDRPMNTEAFF
TRBJ1-4 NA TRBV5-6 TRBD1 TGTGCCAGCAGCTTATTAGACAGGGGGTCTGAAAAACTGTTTTTT CASSLLDRGSEKLFF
TRBJ2-1 NA TRBV4-3 NA TGCGCCAGCAGCCAAGATCTATCTGGACTCCCGAAAGGGGAGCAGTTCTTC CASSQDLSGLPKGEQFF
TRBJ1-5 NA TRBV27 NA TGTGCCAGCAGTTTCCTAGAGGGGACCAATCAGCCCCAGCATTTT CASSFLEGTNQPQHF
TRBJ2-1 NA TRBV14 TRBD2 TGTGCCAGCAGCTACCAGACTAGCGATGAGCAGTTCTTC CASSYQTSDEQFF
TRBJ1-2 NA TRBV24-1 NA TGTGCCACCAGTCGAGGACACTATGGCTACACCTTC CATSRGHYGYTF
TRBJ2-1 NA TRBV5-1 TRBD2 TGCGCCAGCAGCTTGCAAGGGCTAGCGGGGCTCAACAATGAGCAGTTCTTC CASSLQGLAGLNNEQFF
TRBJ2-1 NA TRBV9 TRBD2 TGTGCCAGCAGCGTGAGCGGGGGCAATGAGCAGTTCTTC CASSVSGGNEQFF
TRBJ1-1 NA TRBV29-1 NA TGCAGCGTTGAAGGCAGGGTCGGAACTGAAGCTTTCTTT CSVEGRVGTEAFF
TRBJ1-1 NA TRBV6-5 TRBD1 TGTGCCAGCAGTTACTCAGGGACAGGGAACACTGAAGCTTTCTTT CASSYSGTGNTEAFF
TRBJ2-7 NA TRBV28 NA TGTGCCAGCAGTTATCAGGGGTCCTACGAGCAGTACTTC CASSYQGSYEQYF
TRBJ2-1 NA TRBV5-1 TRBD1 TGCGCCAGCAGCGAATACGGGACAGGGAGCGGTGAGCAGTTCTTC CASSEYGTGSGEQFF
TRBJ2-1 NA TRBV29-1 NA TGCAGCGTTGGCCAGCCTTACAATGAGCAGTTCTTC CSVGQPYNEQFF
TRBJ2-1 NA TRBV9 TRBD2 TGTGCCAGCAGCGCCTCGGGACTAGCGAACTACAATGAGCAGTTCTTC CASSASGLANYNEQFF
TRBJ1-2 once TRBV5-1 TRBD1 TGCGCCAGCAGCTGGACAGGCGTGGGCTATGGCTACACCTTC CASSWTGVGYGYTF
TRBJ1-1 NA TRBV15 TRBD1 TGTGCCACCAGCAGGAGACAGGGGATGAACACTGAAGCTTTCTTT CATSRRQGMNTEAFF
TRBJ2-1 NA TRBV7-9 TRBD2 TGTGCCAGCAGCCGACTAGCGGGAGGATACAATGAGCAGTTCTTC CASSRLAGGYNEQFF
TRBJ1-3 NA TRBV2 NA TGTGCCAGCAGTGATAACGGCCCGGGGGCGCCGGGAAACACCATATATTTT CASSDNGPGAPGNTIYF
TRBJ1-1 NA TRBV6-5 NA TGTGCCAGCAGTTACTCAGTGACGGGGAACACTGAAGCTTTCTTT CASSYSVTGNTEAFF
TRBJ1-2 NA TRBV29-1 NA TGCAGCGCGGGCCAGGCCTACTATGGCTACACCTTC CSAGQAYYGYTF
TRBJ2-5 NA TRBV3-1/TRBV3-2 TRBD2 TGTGCCAGCAGCCAAGATAGTATGACTAGCGGGGGCTTGTACCAAGAGACCCAGTACTTC CASSQDSMTSGGLYQETQYF
TRBJ2-7 NA TRBV29-1 TRBD1 TGCAGCGTTGAGGTCGGACAGGGGGGGGTTTCCTACGAGCAGTACTTC CSVEVGQGGVSYEQYF
TRBJ1-5 NA TRBV28 TRBD1 TGTGCCACCCAGTTTACTATAGGACAGGGGACGAGCAATCAGCCCCAGCATTTT CATQFTIGQGTSNQPQHF
TRBJ2-7 NA TRBV18 NA TGTGCCAGCTCTCCAGGGGAGGGTTCCTACGAGCAGTACTTC CASSPGEGSYEQYF
TRBJ2-1 NA TRBV9 NA TGTGCCAGCAGCGGGCGTGGAGCGCGGTATGAGCAGTTCTTC CASSGRGARYEQFF
TRBJ2-5 NA TRBV5-4 TRBD2 TGTGCCAGCAGTGGGGCGGGAGGGCCCTCGGAGACCCAGTACTTC CASSGAGGPSETQYF
TRBJ1-5 NA TRBV27 TRBD1 TGTGCCAGCAGTGCCCACCCCACCGGGACAGGGTTTGGTCAGCCCCAGCATTTT CASSAHPTGTGFGQPQHF
TRBJ1-5 once TRBV5-1 NA TGCGCCAGCAGCTTGGGTCAGGGGAGCAATCAGCCCCAGCATTTT CASSLGQGSNQPQHF
TRBJ2-7 NA TRBV18 TRBD1 TGTGCCAGCTCACCCCCGGGACAGACCTACGAGCAGTACTTC CASSPPGQTYEQYF
TRBJ1-1 NA TRBV6-5 TRBD1 TGTGCCAGCAGCGCCGGACAGGGGAGCACTGAAGCTTTCTTT CASSAGQGSTEAFF
TRBJ1-4 NA TRBV11-3 NA TGTGCCAGCAGCTTAGACGGCGGGTTTTCAACTAATGAAAAACTGTTTTTT CASSLDGGFSTNEKLFF